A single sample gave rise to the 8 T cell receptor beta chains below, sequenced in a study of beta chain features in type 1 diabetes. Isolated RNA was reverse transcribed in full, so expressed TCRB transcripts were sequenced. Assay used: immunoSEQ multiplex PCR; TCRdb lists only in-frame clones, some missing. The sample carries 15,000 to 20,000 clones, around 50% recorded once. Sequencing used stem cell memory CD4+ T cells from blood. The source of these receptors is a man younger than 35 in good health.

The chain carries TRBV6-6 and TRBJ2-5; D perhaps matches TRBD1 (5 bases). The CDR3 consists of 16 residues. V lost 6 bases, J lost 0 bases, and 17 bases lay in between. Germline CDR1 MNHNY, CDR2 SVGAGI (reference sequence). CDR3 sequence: CASSLGWGAYQETQYF. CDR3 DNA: TGTGCCAGCAGCCTTGGGTGGGGCGCTTACCAAGAGACCCAGTACTTC.

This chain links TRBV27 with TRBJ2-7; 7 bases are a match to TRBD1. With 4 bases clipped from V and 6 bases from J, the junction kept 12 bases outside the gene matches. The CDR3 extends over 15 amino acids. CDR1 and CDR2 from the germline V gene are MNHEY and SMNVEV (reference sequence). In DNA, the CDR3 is TGTGCCAGCAGTTCACAGGGGTCTCTCATCTTCGAGCAGTACTTC. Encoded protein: CASSSQGSLIFEQYF.

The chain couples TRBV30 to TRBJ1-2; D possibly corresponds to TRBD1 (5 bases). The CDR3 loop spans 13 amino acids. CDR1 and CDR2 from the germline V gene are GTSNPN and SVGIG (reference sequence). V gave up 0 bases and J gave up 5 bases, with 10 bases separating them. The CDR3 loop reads CAWSVQGGYGYTF. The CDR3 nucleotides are TGTGCCTGGAGTGTTCAGGGTGGGTATGGCTACACCTTC.

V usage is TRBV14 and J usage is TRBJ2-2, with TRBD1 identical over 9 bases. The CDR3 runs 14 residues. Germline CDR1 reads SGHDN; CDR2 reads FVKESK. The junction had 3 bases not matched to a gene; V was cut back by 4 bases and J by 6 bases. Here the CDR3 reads CASSPQGAAGELFF. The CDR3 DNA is TGTGCCAGCAGCCCACAGGGGGCGGCCGGGGAGCTGTTTTTT.

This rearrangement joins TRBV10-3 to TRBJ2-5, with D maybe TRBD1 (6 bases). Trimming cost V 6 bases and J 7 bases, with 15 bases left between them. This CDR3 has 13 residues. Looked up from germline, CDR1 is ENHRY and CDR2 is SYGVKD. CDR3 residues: CAISTGQSATQYF. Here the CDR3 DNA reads TGTGCCATCAGCACTGGACAGTCTGCGACCCAGTACTTC.

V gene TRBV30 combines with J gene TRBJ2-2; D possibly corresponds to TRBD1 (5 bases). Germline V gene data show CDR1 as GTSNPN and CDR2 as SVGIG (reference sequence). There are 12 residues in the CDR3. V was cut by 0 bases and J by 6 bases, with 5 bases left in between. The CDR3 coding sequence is TGTGCCTGGAGTGTACAGGCCGGGGAGCTGTTTTTT. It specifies CAWSVQAGELFF.

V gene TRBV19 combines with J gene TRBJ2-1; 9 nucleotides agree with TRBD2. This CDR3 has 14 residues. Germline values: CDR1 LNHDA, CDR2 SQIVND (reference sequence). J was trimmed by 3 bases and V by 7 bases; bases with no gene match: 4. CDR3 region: CASKVAGDYNEQFF. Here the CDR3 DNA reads TGTGCCAGTAAAGTAGCGGGGGACTACAATGAGCAGTTCTTC.

Written as DNA, the CDR3 is TGTGCCATCAGTGAGTCTTCCGGGGCTAGCGGAGACTACGAGCAGTACTTC. It is translated as CAISESSGASGDYEQYF. The chain combines TRBV10-3 with TRBJ2-5, with 7 bases matching TRBD2. The end of the DNA is better explained by TRBJ2-7, so the J call may be wrong. This CDR3 region has 17 residues. Germline CDR1 reads ENHRY; CDR2 reads SYGVKD.